This T cell receptor (beta chain) was sequenced during a study of T cell repertoires in cytomegalovirus infection. Across the whole study: HLA-C-restricted CMV epitopes, recently identified, and well-studied HLA-B-restricted ones were used by the study. Matching HLA type and CMV infection were both indicated by public TCR beta signatures.

Germline V gene lookup returns CDR1 MNHNS and CDR2 SASEGT. The CDR3 loop spans 14 amino acids. V was pared by 4 bases and J by 5 bases, with 12 bases between. Study results and limitations: The cumulative frequency of public TCR beta families identified carriers of CMV plus the relevant HLA. HLA-C-restricted, CMV-specific TCR beta clonotypes were dominant ex vivo.

Concerning this clonotype: Its antigen is as yet unknown.

TCRdb re-called the reads through MiXCR, storing one row per CDR3 protein. Among 100,000 to 150,000 distinct CDR3 sequences listed, 32% were seen once. V is TRBV6-1 and J is TRBJ1-5; TRBD1 might be the D (5 bases). This clonotype was sampled from a human donor in good health (CMV status not recorded). Some clones in this sample may be carry-over from other donors' samples. The material sequenced was CD8+ T cells from cultured PBMCs, taken from culture after CMV antigen stimulation. The CDR3 DNA reads as TGTGCCAGCAGTGTGAGGACACCTTATCAGCCCCAGCATTTT. Translated, it gives CASSVRTPYQPQHF.